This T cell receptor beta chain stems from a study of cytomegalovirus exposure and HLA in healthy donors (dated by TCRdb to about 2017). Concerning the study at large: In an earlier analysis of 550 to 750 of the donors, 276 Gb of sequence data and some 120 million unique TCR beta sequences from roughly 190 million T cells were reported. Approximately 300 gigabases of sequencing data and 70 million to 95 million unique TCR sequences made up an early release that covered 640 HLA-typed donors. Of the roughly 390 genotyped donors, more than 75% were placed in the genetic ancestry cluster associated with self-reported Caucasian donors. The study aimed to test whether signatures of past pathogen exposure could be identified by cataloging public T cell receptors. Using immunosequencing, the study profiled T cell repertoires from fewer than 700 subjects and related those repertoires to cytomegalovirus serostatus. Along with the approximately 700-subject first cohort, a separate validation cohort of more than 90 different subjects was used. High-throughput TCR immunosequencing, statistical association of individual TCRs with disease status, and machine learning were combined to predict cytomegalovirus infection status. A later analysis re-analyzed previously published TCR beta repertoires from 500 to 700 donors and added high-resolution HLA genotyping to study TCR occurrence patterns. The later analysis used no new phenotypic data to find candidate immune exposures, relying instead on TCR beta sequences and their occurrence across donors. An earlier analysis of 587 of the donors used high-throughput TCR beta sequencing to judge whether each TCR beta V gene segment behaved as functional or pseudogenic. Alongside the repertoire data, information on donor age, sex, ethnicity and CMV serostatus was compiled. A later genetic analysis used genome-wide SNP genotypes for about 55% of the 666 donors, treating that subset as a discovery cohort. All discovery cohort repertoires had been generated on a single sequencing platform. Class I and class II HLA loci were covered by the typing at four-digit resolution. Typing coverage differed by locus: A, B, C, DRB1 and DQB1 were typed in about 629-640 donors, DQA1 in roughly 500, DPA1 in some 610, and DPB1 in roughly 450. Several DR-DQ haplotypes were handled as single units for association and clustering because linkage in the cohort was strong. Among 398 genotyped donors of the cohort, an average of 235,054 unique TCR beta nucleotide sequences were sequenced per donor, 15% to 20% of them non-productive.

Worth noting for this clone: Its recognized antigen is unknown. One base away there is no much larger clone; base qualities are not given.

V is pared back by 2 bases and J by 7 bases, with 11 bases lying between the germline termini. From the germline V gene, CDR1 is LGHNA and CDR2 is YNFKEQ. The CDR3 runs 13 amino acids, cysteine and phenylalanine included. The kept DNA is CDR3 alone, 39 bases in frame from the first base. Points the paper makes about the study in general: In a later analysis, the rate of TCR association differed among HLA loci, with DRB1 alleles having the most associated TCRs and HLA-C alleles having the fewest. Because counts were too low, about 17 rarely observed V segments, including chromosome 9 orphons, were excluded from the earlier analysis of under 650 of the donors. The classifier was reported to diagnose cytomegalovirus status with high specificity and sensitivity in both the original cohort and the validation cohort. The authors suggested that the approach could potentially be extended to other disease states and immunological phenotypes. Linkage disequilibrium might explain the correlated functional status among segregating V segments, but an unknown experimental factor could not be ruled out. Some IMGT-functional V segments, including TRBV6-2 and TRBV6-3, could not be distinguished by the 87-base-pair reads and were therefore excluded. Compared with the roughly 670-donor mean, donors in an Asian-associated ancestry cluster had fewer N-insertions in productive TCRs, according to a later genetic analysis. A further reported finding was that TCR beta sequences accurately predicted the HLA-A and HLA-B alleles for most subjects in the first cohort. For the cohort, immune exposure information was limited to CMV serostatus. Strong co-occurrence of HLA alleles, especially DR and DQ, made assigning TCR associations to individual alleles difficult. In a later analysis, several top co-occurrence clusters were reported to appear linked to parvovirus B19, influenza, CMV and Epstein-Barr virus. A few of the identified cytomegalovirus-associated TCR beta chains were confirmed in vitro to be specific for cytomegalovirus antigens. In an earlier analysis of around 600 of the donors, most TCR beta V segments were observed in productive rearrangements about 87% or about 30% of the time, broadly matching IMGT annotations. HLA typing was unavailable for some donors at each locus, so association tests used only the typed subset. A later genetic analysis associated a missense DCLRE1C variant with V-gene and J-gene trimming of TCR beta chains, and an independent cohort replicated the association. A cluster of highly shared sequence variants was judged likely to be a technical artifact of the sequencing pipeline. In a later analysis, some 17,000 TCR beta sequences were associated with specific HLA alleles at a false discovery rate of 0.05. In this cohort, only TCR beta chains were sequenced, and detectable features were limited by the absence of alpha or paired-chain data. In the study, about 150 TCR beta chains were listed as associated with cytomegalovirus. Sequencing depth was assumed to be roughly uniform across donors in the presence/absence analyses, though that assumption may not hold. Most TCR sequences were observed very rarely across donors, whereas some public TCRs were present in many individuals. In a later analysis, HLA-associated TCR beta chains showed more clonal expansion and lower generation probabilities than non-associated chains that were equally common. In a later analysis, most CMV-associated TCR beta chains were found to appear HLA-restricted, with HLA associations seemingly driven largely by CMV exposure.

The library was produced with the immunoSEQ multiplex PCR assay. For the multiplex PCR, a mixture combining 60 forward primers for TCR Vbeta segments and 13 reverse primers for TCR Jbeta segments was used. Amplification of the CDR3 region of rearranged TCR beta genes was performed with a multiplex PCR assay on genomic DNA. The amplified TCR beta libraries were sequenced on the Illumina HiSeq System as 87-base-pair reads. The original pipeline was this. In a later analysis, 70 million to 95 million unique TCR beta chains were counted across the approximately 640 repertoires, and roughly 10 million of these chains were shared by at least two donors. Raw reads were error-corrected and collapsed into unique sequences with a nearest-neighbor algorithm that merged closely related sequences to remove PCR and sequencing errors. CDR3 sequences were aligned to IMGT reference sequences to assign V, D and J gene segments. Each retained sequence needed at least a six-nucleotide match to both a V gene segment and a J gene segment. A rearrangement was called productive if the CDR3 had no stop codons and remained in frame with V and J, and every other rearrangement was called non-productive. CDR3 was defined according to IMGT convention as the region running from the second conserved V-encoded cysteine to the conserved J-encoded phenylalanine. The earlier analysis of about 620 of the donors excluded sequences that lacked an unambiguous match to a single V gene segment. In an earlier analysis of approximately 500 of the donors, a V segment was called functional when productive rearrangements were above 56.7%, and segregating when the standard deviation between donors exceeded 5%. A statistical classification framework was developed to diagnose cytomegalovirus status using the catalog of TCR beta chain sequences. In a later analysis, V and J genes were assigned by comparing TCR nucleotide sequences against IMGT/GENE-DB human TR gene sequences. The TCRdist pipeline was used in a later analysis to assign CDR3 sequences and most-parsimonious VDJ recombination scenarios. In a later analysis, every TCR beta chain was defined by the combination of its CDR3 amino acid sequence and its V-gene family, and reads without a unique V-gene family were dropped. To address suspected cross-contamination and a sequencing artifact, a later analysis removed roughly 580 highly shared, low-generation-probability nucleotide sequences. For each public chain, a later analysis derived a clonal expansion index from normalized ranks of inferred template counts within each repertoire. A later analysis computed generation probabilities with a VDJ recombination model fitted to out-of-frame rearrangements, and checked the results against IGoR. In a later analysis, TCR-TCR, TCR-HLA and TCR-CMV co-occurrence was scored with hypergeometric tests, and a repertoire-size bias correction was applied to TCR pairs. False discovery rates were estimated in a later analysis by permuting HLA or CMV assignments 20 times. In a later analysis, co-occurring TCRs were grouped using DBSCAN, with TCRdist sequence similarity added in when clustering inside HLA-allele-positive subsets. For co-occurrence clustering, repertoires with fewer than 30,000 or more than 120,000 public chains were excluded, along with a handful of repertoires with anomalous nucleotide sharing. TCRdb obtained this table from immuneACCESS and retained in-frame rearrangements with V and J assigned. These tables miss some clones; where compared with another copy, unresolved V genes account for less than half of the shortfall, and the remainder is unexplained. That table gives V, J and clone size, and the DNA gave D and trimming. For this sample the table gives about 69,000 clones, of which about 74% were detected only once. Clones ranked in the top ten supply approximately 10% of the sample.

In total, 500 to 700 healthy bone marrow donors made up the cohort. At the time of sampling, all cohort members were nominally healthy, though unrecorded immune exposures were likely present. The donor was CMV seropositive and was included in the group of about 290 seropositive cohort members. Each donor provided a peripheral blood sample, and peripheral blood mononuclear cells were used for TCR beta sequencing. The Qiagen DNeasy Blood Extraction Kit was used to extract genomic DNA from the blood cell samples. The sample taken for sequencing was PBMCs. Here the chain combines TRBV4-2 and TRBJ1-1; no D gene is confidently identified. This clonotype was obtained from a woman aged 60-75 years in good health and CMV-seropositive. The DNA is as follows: TGTGCCAGCAGCCAACCATCTTCCGGTGAAGCTTTCTTT. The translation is CASSQPSSGEAFF.